This T cell receptor beta chain was found in a study of vaccination and CD4 T cells after COVID-19. Study-level information: The convalescent population consisted of six males and four females, two of whom were of Hispanic ethnicity.

By share of the sample, this clonotype is large. The target antigen is unknown. Sequenced with the Oncomine TCR Beta short-read assay was DNA taken from cultured CD4+ T cells. After culture, CD4+ T cells served as the source for genomic DNA extraction. TCRdb re-called the PCR reads with MiXCR, one entry per CDR3 protein. The data contain several thousand distinct CDR3 sequences, about 55% of them singletons. CDR3 size: 15 residues. Germline V lookup: CDR1 MNHEY, CDR2 SVGAGI. Trimming left V 2 bases short and J 0 bases short, with 10 bases between. Indicated treatment: approximately 11-day PBMC culture with coronavirus spike peptide pools or control peptides (ViraFEST assay).

Material: CD4+ T cells from blood, cultured in vitro. V usage is TRBV6-5 and J usage is TRBJ1-1; D is undetermined. This clonotype originated in a human donor who had recovered from COVID-19. As DNA, the CDR3 is TGTGCCAGCAGTTACATGCGGGCCGTGAACACTGAAGCTTTCTTT. Amino acid sequence: CASSYMRAVNTEAFF.